The sequence of this TCR beta chain was determined in a study of T cell responses to AZD1222 COVID-19 vaccine. Produced via immunoSEQ multiplex PCR; TCRdb's table is partial and in-frame only. The sample records some 160,000 clones, approximately 90% being singletons. Trimming at V came to 2 bases and at J to 7 bases, leaving 4 bases not matched to a gene. The CDR3 extends over 14 amino acids. Germline assignment: CDR1 MGHRA and CDR2 YSYEKL. J is TRBJ1-4 and V is TRBV4-1; TRBD1 aligns across 7 bases. The sequence was obtained from an adult in good health. Sequencing used peripheral blood, obtained on day 0 of AZD1222 vaccination. CDR3 region: CASSQTGAGEKLFF. The CDR3 coding sequence is TGCGCCAGCAGCCAAACAGGGGCAGGTGAAAAACTGTTTTTT.